A single sample is the source of the 5 T cell receptor beta chains below, sequenced in a study of Ad26.COV2.S vaccination and SARS-CoV-2 variants. Profiling relied on immunoSEQ multiplex PCR, and the TCRdb table lists in-frame clones only, not all of them. This sample carries approximately 480,000 clones, roughly nine tenths of them seen once, and the ten largest clones take about 13%. The treatment here: about 20 received Ad26.COV2.S at low or high dose, single or two shots; 5 received placebo; per-sample allocation not given. Day 63 after the first vaccine or placebo injection was the time point for sampling. Specimen: peripheral blood, collected in a trial of Ad26.COV2.S vaccine versus placebo. Receptor source: a person between 18 and 59 years old who received the Ad26.COV2.S COVID-19 vaccine or a placebo.

This chain uses TRBV5-4 with TRBJ2-7; D not certain. Germline values: CDR1 SGHNT, CDR2 YYREEE (reference sequence). Trimming removed 0 bases from V and 2 bases from J, with 9 bases in between. The CDR3 spans 14 residues. CDR3 residues: CASSLEGRAYEQYF. The CDR3, as DNA: TGTGCCAGCAGCTTGGAAGGTAGGGCCTACGAGCAGTACTTC.

The chain carries TRBV5-1 and TRBJ2-3; D is unclear. This CDR3 comprises 14 residues. The V gene's germline CDR1 is SGHRS and CDR2 YFSETQ. V shed 0 bases and J shed 5 bases, with 10 bases lying between them. CDR3 residues: CASSLATVKDTQYF. CDR3 DNA sequence: TGCGCCAGCAGCTTGGCCACGGTTAAAGATACGCAGTATTTT.

V is TRBV11-2 and J is TRBJ2-2; TRBD2 might be the D (5 bases). The CDR3 has 16 residues. CDR1 SGHAT and CDR2 FQNNGV come from the germline V gene. V lost 4 bases and J 1 base, leaving 13 bases between the germline ends. The CDR3 region is CASSSTLAGNTGELFF. Here the CDR3 DNA reads TGTGCCAGCAGCTCGACCCTTGCGGGGAACACCGGGGAGCTGTTTTTT.

This chain joins TRBV2 and TRBJ2-2, with TRBD1 as a possible D gene (6 bases). The CDR3 runs to 14 residues. The V end was cut by 3 bases, the J end by 7 bases, with 12 bases between. Looked up from germline, CDR1 is SNHLY and CDR2 is FYNNEI. CDR3 DNA: TGTGCCAGCAGTGAGACAGGCGGGTTCGGGGAGCTGTTTTTT. This gives the protein CASSETGGFGELFF.

The rearrangement links TRBV3-1 (or the pseudogene TRBV3-2) to TRBJ2-1; TRBD2 aligns across 9 bases. Germline V gene sequence: CDR1 LGHDT, CDR2 YNNKEL (reference sequence). This CDR3 comprises 16 residues. The J segment lost 8 bases and the V segment lost 1 base, leaving 9 bases of the junction unmatched. CDR3 nucleotides: TGTGCCAGCAGCCAAGCGGGTAGCGGGAGAGGGTATGAGCAGTTCTTC. Its translation is CASSQAGSGRGYEQFF.